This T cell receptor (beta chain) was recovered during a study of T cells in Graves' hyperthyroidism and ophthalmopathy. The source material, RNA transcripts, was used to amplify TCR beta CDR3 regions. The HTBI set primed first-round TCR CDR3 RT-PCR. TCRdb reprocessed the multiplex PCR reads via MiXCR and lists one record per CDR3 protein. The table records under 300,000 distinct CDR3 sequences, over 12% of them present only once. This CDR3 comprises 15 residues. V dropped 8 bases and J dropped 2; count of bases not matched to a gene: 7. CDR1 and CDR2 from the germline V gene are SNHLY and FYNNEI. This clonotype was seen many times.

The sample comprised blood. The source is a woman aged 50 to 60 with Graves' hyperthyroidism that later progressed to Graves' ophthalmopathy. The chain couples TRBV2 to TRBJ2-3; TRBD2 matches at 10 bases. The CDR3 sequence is CASVALAGDTDTQYF. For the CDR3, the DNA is TGTGCCAGCGTCGCGCTAGCGGGGGACACAGATACGCAGTATTTT.